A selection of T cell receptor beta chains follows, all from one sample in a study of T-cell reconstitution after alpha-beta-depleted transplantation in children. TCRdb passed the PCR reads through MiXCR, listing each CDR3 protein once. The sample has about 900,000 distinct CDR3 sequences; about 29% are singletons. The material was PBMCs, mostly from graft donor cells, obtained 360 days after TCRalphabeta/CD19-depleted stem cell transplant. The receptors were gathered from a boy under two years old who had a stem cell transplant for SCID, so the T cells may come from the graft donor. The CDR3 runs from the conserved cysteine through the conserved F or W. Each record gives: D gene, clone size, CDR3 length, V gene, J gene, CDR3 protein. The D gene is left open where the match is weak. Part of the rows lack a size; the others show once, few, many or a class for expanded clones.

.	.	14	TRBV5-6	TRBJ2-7	CASSLRGQGAEQYF
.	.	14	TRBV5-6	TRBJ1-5	CASSFGGENQPQHF
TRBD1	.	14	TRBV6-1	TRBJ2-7	CASSIQGNTYEQYF
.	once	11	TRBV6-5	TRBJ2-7	CASKGYYEQYF
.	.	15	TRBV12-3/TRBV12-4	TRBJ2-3	CASGGTLVGTDTQYF
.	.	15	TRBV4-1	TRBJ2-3	CASSQDGTDLDTQYF
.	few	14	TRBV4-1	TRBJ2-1	CASRAGQRDNEQFF
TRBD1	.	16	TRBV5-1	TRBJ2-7	CASSESAGTGYFEQYF
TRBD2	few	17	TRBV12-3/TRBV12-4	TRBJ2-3	CASSQTKKLAGADTQYF
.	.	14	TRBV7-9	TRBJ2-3	CASSTRLVPDTQYF
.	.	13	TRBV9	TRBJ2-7	CASSGGLEAVQYF
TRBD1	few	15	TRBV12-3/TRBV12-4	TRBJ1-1	CASSPRQGTNTEAFF
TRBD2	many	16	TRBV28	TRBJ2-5	CASSPWVAGIQETQYF
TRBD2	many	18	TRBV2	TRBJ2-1	CASTPQPGGLSSYNEQFF
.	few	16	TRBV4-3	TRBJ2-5	CASSQDLVSGGETQYF
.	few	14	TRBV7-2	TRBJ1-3	CASSPLRAGNTIYF
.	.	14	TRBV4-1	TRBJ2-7	CASSQVAASYEQYF
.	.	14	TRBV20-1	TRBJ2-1	CSAPNKFSYNEQFF
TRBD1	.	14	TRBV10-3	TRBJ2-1	CAISRQGPLNEQFF
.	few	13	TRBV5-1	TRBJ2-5	CASSRQVEETQYF
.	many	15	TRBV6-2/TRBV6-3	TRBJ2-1	CASSSLRQDYNEQFF
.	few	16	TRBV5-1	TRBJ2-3	CASSLDPGPSTDTQYF
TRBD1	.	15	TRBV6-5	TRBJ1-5	CASSPRDRGSQPQHF
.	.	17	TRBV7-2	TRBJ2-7	CASSISLSGRFHYEQYF
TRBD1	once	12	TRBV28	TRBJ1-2	CASSLFQGATTF
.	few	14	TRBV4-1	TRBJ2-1	CASSPFAGSNEQFF
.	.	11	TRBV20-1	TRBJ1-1	CSAQGPTEAFF
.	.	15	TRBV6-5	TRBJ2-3	CASSSRRLSTDTQYF
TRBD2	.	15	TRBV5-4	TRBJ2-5	CASSSLAGGRQTQYF
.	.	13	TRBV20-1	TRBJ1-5	CSASGVSNQPQHF
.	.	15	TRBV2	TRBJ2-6	CASSDRASGANVLTF
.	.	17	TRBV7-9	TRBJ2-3	CASSLPQGFTSVDTQYF
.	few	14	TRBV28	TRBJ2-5	CASSKGGLKETQYF
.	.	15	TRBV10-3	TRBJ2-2	CAISESSRRTGELFF
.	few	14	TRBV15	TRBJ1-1	CATSRDRADEEAFF
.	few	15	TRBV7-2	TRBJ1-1	CASSFRGHMNTEAFF
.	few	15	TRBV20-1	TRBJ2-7	CSANKPRDWTYEQYF
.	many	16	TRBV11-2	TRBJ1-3	CASSLGFRLSGNTIYF
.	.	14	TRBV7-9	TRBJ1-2	CASSLDGTPYGYTF
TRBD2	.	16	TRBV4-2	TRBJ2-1	CASSQVSGGADNEQFF
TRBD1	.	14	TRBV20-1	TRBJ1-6	CSAIDRAANSPLHF
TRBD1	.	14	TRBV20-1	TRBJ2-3	CSSRGGRGLDTQYF
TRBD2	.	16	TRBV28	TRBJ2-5	CASSFILAGPGETQYF
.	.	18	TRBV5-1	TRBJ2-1	CASSLESYTNPTLSEQFF
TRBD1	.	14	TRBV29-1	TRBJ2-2	CSVATGYTTGELFF
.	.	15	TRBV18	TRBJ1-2	CASSPGRGADYGYTF
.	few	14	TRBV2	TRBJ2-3	CASSEGSGPVTQYF
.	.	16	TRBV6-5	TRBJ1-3	CASSSSPGHLTNTIYF
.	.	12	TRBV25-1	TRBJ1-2	CASSEGQHGYTF